Included here is one T cell receptor (beta chain) sequence, with context. This clonotype has at least ten counts. The antigen it binds to is not known. One base away there is no much larger clone; base qualities are not given. To prepare the library, PCR was applied. Sequencing was performed on an Illumina HiSeq 2500. TCR library preparation used molecular barcoding, with unique molecular identifiers applied to normalize quantification of the TCRbeta repertoire. The public reads were reprocessed in TCRdb via fastp at Q25 and MiXCR, keeping in-frame beta chains. Each CDR3 protein gets just one entry, which takes the most common genes and DNA from the rows behind it. This sample gives approximately 7,000 distinct CDR3 sequences in total; around 11% of them show up just once. The top ten clonotypes cover approximately 22% of the sample. V is cut back by 4 bases and J by 1 base, with 3 bases in the junction unmatched. CDR3 length: 15 amino acids, cysteine to phenylalanine. The read is trimmed to its CDR3 DNA, 45 bases read in frame from base 1. Sequences MNHEY (CDR1) and SVGAGI (CDR2) are obtained from the germline V gene.

The data were taken from a study of T-cell reconstitution after alpha-beta-depleted transplantation in children (dated by TCRdb to the mid-2010s). Concerning the study at large: The study quantitatively tracked T-cell immune reconstitution after TCRalphabeta/CD19-depleted allogeneic hematopoietic cell transplantation in children using TCR repertoire profiling. Overall study outcomes, separate from this receptor: About two months after transplant, the apparently early recovery of alphabetaT-cell counts reportedly depended on just several hundred clones that had expanded rapidly and came from non-depleted graft cells. The high TCRbeta diversity at day 60 in some patients was ascribed to recipient T cells and intrathymic progenitors that had survived conditioning. Hyperexpanded clone frequencies declined over subsequent months; after one year, T-cell counts and TCRbeta diversity were mostly attributed to newly produced T cells.

What this sample's treatment or condition label stands for: allogeneic hematopoietic cell transplantation with graft depleted of TCRalphabeta T cells and CD19 B cells. The transplant recipients were children given TCRalphabeta/CD19-depleted allogeneic hematopoietic cell grafts. The sequencing here drew on PBMCs, mostly from graft donor cells, taken 180 days after TCRalphabeta/CD19-depleted stem cell transplant. The chain was built from TRBV6-5 and TRBJ2-1; 8 central bases correspond to TRBD2. The receptor comes from a child in the first two years of life who had a stem cell transplant for acute myeloid leukemia, so the T cells may come from the graft donor. The bases are TGTGCCAGCAGTTCGGCGGGGGGTTCCTACAATGAGCAGTTCTTC. It specifies CASSSAGGSYNEQFF.